This T cell receptor beta chain appears in the sequencing data of a study of blood T cell repertoires in COVID-19. The overall study: Specimens from acute and convalescent COVID-19 originated in the United States, Italy and Spain. PBMCs, B-cell-depleted T cells, or T cells provided the cDNA or gDNA that made up the material.

Original data processing: Reference gene primer amplification yielded estimated nucleated cell counts. Measured with immunoSEQ multiplex PCR; TCRdb has only the in-frame clones, and not every one. Clone size and V and J calls were adopted from that table, with D and trimming inferred from the DNA. The data show 100,000 to 120,000 clones, about 85% seen once. The germline V and J ends were trimmed by 7 bases and 5 bases, with 24 bases remaining between them. Germline V CDR1 and CDR2: MDHEN, SYDVKM. The CDR3 totals 17 residues. The source is a human donor in a cohort sampled during active COVID-19. V gene TRBV28 combines with J gene TRBJ1-5; D may be TRBD1 (6 bases). Sequencing was performed on peripheral blood. The CDR3 nucleotides are TGTGCCAGCACCTCCCTGGGGGGGCCGGGAATTCATCAGCCCCAGCATTTT. Translation gives CASTSLGGPGIHQPQHF.